This T cell receptor (beta chain) was retrieved from a study of siplizumab effects on memory and regulatory T cells. This clone appeared a single time. Trimming removed 3 bases at V and 5 bases at J, with 7 bases between. The CDR3 loop spans 13 amino acids. Germline CDR1 reads LGHNA; CDR2 reads YNFKEQ. Data came from immunoSEQ multiplex PCR; TCRdb stores just in-frame clones and leaves some out. The sample has 95,000 to 130,000 clones; approximately 94% are singletons. This clonotype was obtained from a human donor in good health. Sequenced input: non-Treg CD4+ T cells sorted from blood. The chain has TRBV4-2 and TRBJ2-2; no clear D gene. In DNA form, the CDR3 reads TGTGCCAGCAGCCAGCAGACGACCGGGGAGCTGTTTTTT. This sequence encodes CASSQQTTGELFF.